This T cell receptor (beta chain) was recovered during a study of response to subunit inactivated influenza vaccine. General study results and limits: A suggestion made by the authors is that each seasonal influenza vaccination recruits few new T cells.

The germline gives CDR1 SGHVS, CDR2 FNYEAQ. The ends lost 5 bases at V and 7 bases at J; junction bases unmatched: 14. This CDR3 is built from 17 residues. TCRdb redid the calling of the RT-PCR reads with MiXCR, one entry per CDR3 protein. The sample contains a few hundred thousand distinct CDR3 sequences, about 14% of which appear only once. Of note for this clonotype: Its antigen is unknown.

Specimen: PBMCs from blood, collected 11 to 12 days after vaccination. This sequence was found in a man in his forties or fifties who received an inactivated influenza vaccine. The V call is TRBV7-6, the J call TRBJ2-1; 10 nucleotides line up with TRBD2. For the CDR3, the DNA is TGTGCCAGCAGCACCCACCCACCTAGCGGGAGAAGGAATGAGCAGTTCTTC. It yields the protein CASSTHPPSGRRNEQFF.